This is a list of T cell receptor beta chains from one sample in a study of metastatic and nonmetastatic thyroid tumors. MiXCR was used by TCRdb to re-call the PCR reads. Among around 50,000 clones listed, 25% to 30% were seen once. Sequencing used blood. The receptors originated from a female donor with papillary thyroid cancer or a benign thyroid nodule (not recorded which). Some clones in this sample may be carry-over from other donors' samples. CDR3s include the opening cysteine and the closing phenylalanine or tryptophan. A D gene is named only where the DNA matches it firmly. Some rows mark clone size as missing; the rest say once, few, many or name a class of expanded clone.

NA	TRBV6-2/TRBV6-3	TRBJ2-7	NA	CASKRPRVAYEQYF	TGTGCCAGTAAAAGGCCCCGCGTGGCCTACGAGCAGTACTTC
NA	TRBV7-3	TRBJ2-3	NA	CASSALPGTTDTQYF	TGTGCCAGCAGCGCGCTGCCAGGTACCACAGATACGCAGTATTTT
NA	TRBV6-2/TRBV6-3	TRBJ1-5	TRBD1	CASGTVNQPQHF	TGTGCCAGCGGGACAGTCAATCAGCCCCAGCATTTT
few	TRBV6-1	TRBJ2-2	NA	CASQRDHTGELFF	TGTGCCAGTCAGCGCGACCACACCGGGGAGCTGTTTTTT
NA	TRBV9	TRBJ1-3	TRBD1	CASSSPGQELSGNTIYF	TGTGCCAGCAGCTCACCTGGACAGGAGCTCTCTGGAAACACCATATATTTT
once	TRBV20-1	TRBJ1-6	NA	CSARRGDGVYNSPLHF	TGCAGTGCCAGACGAGGGGATGGGGTATATAATTCACCCCTCCACTTT
NA	TRBV7-9	TRBJ2-7	NA	CASSFVGSYEQYF	TGTGCCAGCAGCTTTGTCGGATCCTACGAGCAGTACTTC
NA	TRBV27	TRBJ1-2	NA	CASRPLRQGDGYTF	TGTGCCAGCAGACCCCTGAGGCAGGGCGATGGCTACACCTTC
NA	TRBV7-2	TRBJ1-1	TRBD1	CASSRDSIEAFF	TGTGCCAGCAGCCGGGACAGCATTGAAGCTTTCTTT
many	TRBV3-1	TRBJ1-2	NA	CASSRLLQGEGGYTF	TGTGCCAGCAGCCGTTTACTACAGGGAGAAGGTGGCTACACCTTC
few	TRBV2	TRBJ2-1	NA	CASSDGESSYNEQFF	TGTGCCAGCAGTGACGGGGAAAGCTCCTACAATGAGCAGTTCTTC
NA	TRBV4-1	TRBJ1-2	NA	CASSQGPTTPRGGYTF	TGCGCCAGCAGCCAGGGACCCACCACCCCAAGGGGTGGCTACACCTTC
few	TRBV29-1	TRBJ1-1	NA	CSVESRNTEAFF	TGCAGCGTTGAGAGCAGAAACACTGAAGCTTTCTTT
many	TRBV7-8	TRBJ1-5	NA	CASSLLTANQPQHF	TGTGCCAGCAGCTTACTTACAGCTAATCAGCCCCAGCATTTT
few	TRBV5-1	TRBJ2-5	NA	CASSLSQAFQETQYF	TGCGCCAGCAGCTTATCCCAGGCATTCCAAGAGACCCAGTACTTC
many	TRBV7-8	TRBJ2-2	NA	CASSRGRRENTGELFF	TGTGCCAGCAGCAGGGGACGCAGGGAGAACACCGGGGAGCTGTTTTTT
few	TRBV6-5	TRBJ2-7	TRBD2	CASRQPKDKSGENYEQYF	TGTGCCAGCCGACAACCAAAAGACAAAAGCGGGGAGAACTACGAGCAGTACTTC
NA	TRBV6-1	TRBJ2-3	NA	CASRGQNTDTQYF	TGTGCCAGCAGGGGACAAAACACAGATACGCAGTATTTT
NA	TRBV11-2	TRBJ2-7	TRBD2	CASSLDARGRGVDEQYF	TGTGCCAGCAGCTTAGATGCACGCGGGAGGGGAGTCGACGAGCAGTACTTC
NA	TRBV6-2/TRBV6-3	TRBJ2-2	NA	CASSYSGWGGVLFF	TGTGCCAGCAGTTACTCGGGCTGGGGCGGGGTTCTGTTTTTT